A single sample gave rise to the 25 T cell receptor beta chains below, sequenced in a study of cytomegalovirus exposure and HLA in healthy donors. It was with 60 Vbeta and 13 Jbeta primers that the PCR ran. Data came from immunoSEQ multiplex PCR; TCRdb stores just in-frame clones and leaves some out. The sample has about 100,000 clones; approximately 80% are singletons. Sequenced: PBMCs. The receptors here all came from a woman aged 55-70 years in good health and CMV-seronegative.

The chain has TRBV25-1 and TRBJ1-6, with 9 bases aligning to TRBD1. This CDR3 contains 13 residues. Trimming removed 6 bases from V and 9 bases from J; junction bases left unmatched: 3. Germline assignment: CDR1 MGHDK and CDR2 SYGVNS. The CDR3: CASRGTGFSPLHF. DNA for the CDR3: TGTGCCAGCAGAGGGACAGGGTTTTCACCCCTCCACTTT.

This clone was counted once. J is TRBJ2-2 and V is TRBV13; TRBD2 matches 12 bases. CDR3 length: 15 amino acids. The junction had 4 bases not matched to a gene; V was cut back by 5 bases and J by 6 bases. Germline values: CDR1 PRHDT, CDR2 FYEKMQ (reference sequence). In nucleotides, the CDR3 is TGTGCCAGCAGCCAAGGACTAGCGGGACCCGGGGAGCTGTTTTTT. Protein: CASSQGLAGPGELFF.

This chain joins TRBV5-1 and TRBJ2-4; D is possibly TRBD1 (5 bases). Trimming pared 4 bases from V and 0 bases from J, leaving 8 bases between. The length of the CDR3 is 14 residues. CDR1 is SGHRS and CDR2 is YFSETQ in the germline V gene. CDR3 nucleotides: TGCGCCAGCAGCAGCCAGGGAGCCAAAAACATTCAGTACTTC. Translated: CASSSQGAKNIQYF.

The V call is TRBV9, the J call TRBJ2-2; TRBD1 matches 10 bases. With 4 bases clipped from V and 4 bases from J, the junction kept 7 bases outside the gene matches. Germline-derived CDR1 and CDR2 are SGDLS and YYNGEE. The CDR3 loop spans 16 amino acids. CDR3: CASSQTGTGATGELFF. DNA for the CDR3: TGTGCCAGCAGCCAGACCGGGACAGGGGCCACCGGGGAGCTGTTTTTT.

The gene calls are TRBV7-2 and TRBJ2-1; 11 positions agree with TRBD2. CDR3 length: 16 amino acids. With V trimmed by 1 base and J by 10 bases, 9 bases remained unmatched. Germline V gene lookup returns CDR1 SGHTA and CDR2 FQGNSA. This CDR3 reads CASSLEGTSGVREQFF. CDR3 in DNA: TGTGCCAGCAGCTTAGAAGGGACTAGCGGAGTACGGGAGCAGTTCTTC.

V and J are TRBV30 and TRBJ1-2; 8 bases align to TRBD1. CDR1 GTSNPN and CDR2 SVGIG come from the germline V gene (reference sequence). This CDR3 has 16 residues. V shed 3 bases, J shed 3 bases, and the junction held 12 bases outside the gene matches. The CDR3 protein is CAWRGVRTGSYYGYTF. CDR3 coding DNA: TGTGCCTGGAGAGGAGTAAGGACAGGGAGCTACTATGGCTACACCTTC.

This chain links TRBV25-1 with TRBJ2-1; TRBD2 aligns across 12 bases. The CDR3 covers 18 residues. Germline CDR1 is MGHDK and CDR2 is SYGVNS. With V trimmed by 4 bases and J by 0 bases, 7 bases remained unmatched. The CDR3 nucleotides are TGTGCCAGCAGTGGGCCTATGACTAGCGGGAGCTCCTACAATGAGCAGTTCTTC. Protein: CASSGPMTSGSSYNEQFF.

The chain links TRBV19 to TRBJ1-5, with 9 bases lining up with TRBD1. The CDR3 runs 14 residues. V lost 5 bases to trimming and J lost 6 bases; unmatched junction nucleotides: 5. From germline, CDR1 is LNHDA and CDR2 SQIVND (reference sequence). The DNA of the CDR3 is TGTGCCAGTAGTGCCACAGGGGGCAGTCAGCCCCAGCATTTT. Its protein product is CASSATGGSQPQHF.

The V and J genes are TRBV6-5 and TRBJ1-2; D is possibly TRBD1 (5 bases). V was trimmed by 5 bases and J by 8 bases, leaving 18 bases between them. The CDR3 covers 14 residues. The germline gives CDR1 MNHEY, CDR2 SVGAGI. The CDR3 sequence is CASSQGVGGVGYTF. The DNA of the CDR3 is TGTGCCAGCAGTCAAGGGGTGGGAGGGGTGGGCTACACCTTC.

As DNA, the CDR3 is TGTGCCAGCAGCTCGACAGGGGATGAAAAACTGTTTTTT. Its translation is CASSSTGDEKLFF. J is TRBJ1-4 and V is TRBV27; 8 bases match TRBD1. Germline trimming cut 6 bases from V and 6 bases from J; bases unmatched to any gene: 3. The CDR3 contains 13 residues. Germline assignment: CDR1 MNHEY and CDR2 SMNVEV (reference sequence).

The V call is TRBV12-5, the J call TRBJ1-1; D unresolved. This CDR3 is 11 amino acids long. Germline V CDR1 and CDR2: LGHNT, FRNRAP. The ends were cut back, 6 bases at V and 3 bases at J, with 5 bases in the middle. The CDR3 nucleotides are TGTGCTAGTGGGGCCGACACTGAAGCTTTCTTT. Translating gives CASGADTEAFF.

This clone has just one count. The gene calls are TRBV2 and TRBJ2-1, with D possibly being TRBD1 (5 bases). CDR3 length: 12 amino acids. V lost 3 bases and J 7 bases, leaving 7 bases between the germline ends. Germline lookup yields CDR1 SNHLY and CDR2 FYNNEI. In DNA form, the CDR3 reads TGTGCCAGCAGTGAGGGGCGGAATGAGCAGTTCTTC. Translating it yields CASSEGRNEQFF.

V is TRBV2 and J is TRBJ1-2; 7 bases are a match to TRBD1. Trimming at V came to 8 bases and at J to 3 bases, leaving 3 bases not matched to a gene. Germline assignment: CDR1 SNHLY and CDR2 FYNNEI. CDR3 size: 12 residues. In nucleotides, the CDR3 is TGTGCCAGCCTCACAGGGGACTATGGCTACACCTTC. Its translation: CASLTGDYGYTF.

This clone appeared a few times. This chain joins TRBV4-3 and TRBJ1-2; 10 nucleotides agree with TRBD1. With 7 bases clipped from V and 4 bases from J, the junction kept 15 bases outside the gene matches. Germline CDR1 reads LGHNA; CDR2 reads YSLEER. This CDR3 spans 17 amino acids. The CDR3 coding sequence is TGCGCCAGCACCCGACAGATAGGACAGGGGGTGACCTATGGCTACACCTTC. Residues: CASTRQIGQGVTYGYTF.

This chain joins TRBV5-1 and TRBJ1-2, with 8 bases that match TRBD1. Looked up from germline, CDR1 is SGHRS and CDR2 is YFSETQ. The trim removed 0 bases at V and 4 bases at J, leaving 5 bases unmatched. CDR3 size: 15 residues. The CDR3 nucleotides read TGCGCCAGCAGCTTGGGGACAGGGAAATTCTATGGCTACACCTTC. It encodes CASSLGTGKFYGYTF.

This clone was recorded once. The rearrangement links TRBV7-2 to TRBJ1-2; D is unclear. V was cut by 4 bases and J by 6 bases, with 12 bases left in between. This CDR3 has 13 amino acids. The germline CDR1 and CDR2 sequences are SGHTA and FQGNSA. CDR3 coding DNA: TGTGCCAGCAGCTCTCTCCAACGGGATGGCTACACCTTC. It specifies CASSSLQRDGYTF.

In DNA form, the CDR3 reads TGCAGCGTTGAAACGGACAGGGGAGAGACCGGGGAGCTGTTTTTT. It is translated as CSVETDRGETGELFF. The rearrangement uses TRBV29-1 and TRBJ2-2, with 9 bases identical to TRBD1. The junction had 6 bases not matched to a gene; V was cut back by 2 bases and J by 5 bases. Germline CDR1 and CDR2: SQVTM and ANQGSEA. CDR3 size: 15 residues.

This chain connects TRBV5-6 to TRBJ2-6; 12 bases fit TRBD1. Germline values: CDR1 SGHDT, CDR2 YYEEEE. The CDR3 totals 18 residues. With V trimmed by 5 bases and J by 8 bases, 14 bases remained unmatched. For the CDR3, the DNA is TGTGCCAGCAGTTCATACGGGACAGGGGGCGCTGTGACCAACGTCCTGACTTTC. Translating it yields CASSSYGTGGAVTNVLTF.

V is TRBV7-6 and J is TRBJ2-7; no clear D. Trimming shortened V by 1 base and J by 0 bases, and 13 bases separated the two germline ends. The CDR3 extends over 16 amino acids. Germline V gene sequence: CDR1 SGHVS, CDR2 FNYEAQ. CDR3 sequence (DNA): TGTGCCAGCAGCTTAGTCCCCCGCGTCGGCTCCTACGAGCAGTACTTC. Protein: CASSLVPRVGSYEQYF.

The J gene is TRBJ2-3, the V gene TRBV10-3; D perhaps matches TRBD1 (6 bases). Germline V gives CDR1 ENHRY, CDR2 SYGVKD. This CDR3 comprises 15 residues. Trimming removed 0 bases at V and 6 bases at J, with 13 bases between. DNA for the CDR3: TGTGCCATCAGTGAGTCGAACAGGGTTGGTGATACGCAGTATTTT. Its protein product is CAISESNRVGDTQYF.

The chain links TRBV27 to TRBJ1-2, with 8 nucleotides matching TRBD1. Trimming removed 5 bases from V and 4 bases from J; junction bases left unmatched: 9. This CDR3 is built from 15 residues. CDR1 is MNHEY, CDR2 SMNVEV, per germline (reference sequence). The CDR3 region has the DNA TGTGCCAGCAGTCTCACAGGGGGGCCAGGCTATGGCTACACCTTC. It yields the protein CASSLTGGPGYGYTF.

This sequence joins TRBV7-9 and TRBJ2-1; TRBD1 aligns across 9 bases. The CDR3 totals 16 residues. V trimming: 5 bases; J trimming: 4 bases; junction bases outside the gene matches: 9. Germline V CDR1 and CDR2: SEHNR, FQNEAQ (reference sequence). The chain's CDR3 is CASSPSQGTGYNEQFF. The CDR3 nucleotides are TGTGCCAGCAGCCCCTCCCAAGGGACAGGGTACAATGAGCAGTTCTTC. The variable domain in full, with the rest retrieved from reference TRBV7-9 and TRBJ2-1, is DTGVSQNPRHKITKRGQNVTFRCDPISEHNRLYWYRQTLGQGPEFLTYFQNEAQLEKSRLLSDRFSAERPKGSFSTLEIQRTEQGDSAMYLCASSPSQGTGYNEQFFGPGTRLTVL.

On this clone itself: The junction departs from germline at one end; a sequencing error may be responsible. The chain joins TRBV18 to TRBJ2-7; D unclear. The CDR3 is 14 residues long. Germline assignment: CDR1 KGHSH and CDR2 LQKENI. DNA for the CDR3: TGTGCCAGCTCACCGACGACACGATCCTACGAGCAGTACTTT. This translates into CASSPTTRSYEQYF. The whole variable domain, remainder taken from reference TRBV18 and TRBJ2-7, is NAGVMQNPRHLVRRRGQEARLRCSPMKGHSHVYWYRQLPEEGLKFMVYLQKENIIDESGMPKERFSAEFPKEGPSILRIQQVVRGDSAAYFCASSPTTRSYEQYFGPGTRLTVT.

This chain uses TRBV6-5 with TRBJ2-7; D gene ambiguous. In germline, CDR1 is MNHEY, CDR2 SVGAGI. The CDR3 has 9 amino acids. The V end lost 5 bases, the J end lost 12 bases, and 8 bases lay between the germline ends. CDR3 region: CASSPRRYF. The CDR3 nucleotides are TGTGCCAGCAGTCCCCGTCGGTACTTC.

The gene calls are TRBV7-8 and TRBJ1-4; D call uncertain. Deletions cut 5 bases from V and 0 bases from J, with 10 bases between. CDR3 size: 15 residues. Per germline, CDR1 SGHVS and CDR2 FQNEAQ. The CDR3 coding sequence is TGTGCCAGCAGCGAACAGTTAACAACTAATGAAAAACTGTTTTTT. It encodes CASSEQLTTNEKLFF.